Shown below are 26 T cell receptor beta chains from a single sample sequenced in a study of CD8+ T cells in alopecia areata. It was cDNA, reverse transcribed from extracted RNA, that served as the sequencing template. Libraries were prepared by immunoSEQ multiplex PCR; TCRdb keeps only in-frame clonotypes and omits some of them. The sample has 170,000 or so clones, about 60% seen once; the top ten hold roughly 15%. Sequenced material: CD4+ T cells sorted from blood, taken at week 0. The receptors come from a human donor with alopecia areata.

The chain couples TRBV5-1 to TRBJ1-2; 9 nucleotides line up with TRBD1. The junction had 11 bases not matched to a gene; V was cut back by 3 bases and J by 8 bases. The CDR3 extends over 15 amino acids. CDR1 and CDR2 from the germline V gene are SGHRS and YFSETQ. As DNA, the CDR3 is TGCGCCAGCAGCTACACAGGGGGCGTGCAGTACGGCTACACCTTC. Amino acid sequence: CASSYTGGVQYGYTF.

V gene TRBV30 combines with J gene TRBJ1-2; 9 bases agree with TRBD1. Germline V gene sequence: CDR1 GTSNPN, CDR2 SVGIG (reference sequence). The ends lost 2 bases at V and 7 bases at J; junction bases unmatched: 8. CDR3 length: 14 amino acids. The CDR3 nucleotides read TGTGCCTGGAGTAGAGACAGGGGGTTTAGTGGCTACACCTTC. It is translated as CAWSRDRGFSGYTF.

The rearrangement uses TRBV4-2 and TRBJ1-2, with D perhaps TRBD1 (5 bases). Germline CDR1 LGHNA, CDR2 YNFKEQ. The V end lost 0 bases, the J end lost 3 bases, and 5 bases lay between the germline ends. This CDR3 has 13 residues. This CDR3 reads CASSQDRDYGYTF. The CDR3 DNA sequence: TGTGCCAGCAGCCAAGACAGGGACTATGGCTACACCTTC.

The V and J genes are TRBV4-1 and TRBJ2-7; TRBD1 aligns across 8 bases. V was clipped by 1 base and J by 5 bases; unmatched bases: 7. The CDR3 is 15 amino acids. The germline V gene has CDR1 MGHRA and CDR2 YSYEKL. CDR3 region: CASSQGPDRADEQYF. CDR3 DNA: TGCGCCAGCAGCCAAGGGCCGGACAGGGCCGACGAGCAGTACTTC.

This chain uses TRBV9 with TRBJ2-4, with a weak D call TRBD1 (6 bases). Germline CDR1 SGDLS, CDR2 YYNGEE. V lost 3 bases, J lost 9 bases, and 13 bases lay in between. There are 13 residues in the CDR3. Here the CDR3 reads CASSDRTEGIQYF. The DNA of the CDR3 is TGTGCCAGCAGCGACCGGACAGAAGGCATTCAGTACTTC.

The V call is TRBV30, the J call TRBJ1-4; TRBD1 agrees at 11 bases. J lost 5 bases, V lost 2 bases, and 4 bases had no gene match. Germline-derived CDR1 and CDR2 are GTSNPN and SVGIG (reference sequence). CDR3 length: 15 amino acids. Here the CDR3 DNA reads TGTGCCTGGAGTCGACGGACAGGGGGCAATGAAAAACTGTTTTTT. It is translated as CAWSRRTGGNEKLFF. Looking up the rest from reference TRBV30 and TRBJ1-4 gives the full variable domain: SQTIHQWPATLVQPVGSPLSLECTVEGTSNPNLYWYRQAAGRGLQLLFYSVGIGQISSEVPQNLSASRPQDRQFILSSKKLLLSDSGFYLCAWSRRTGGNEKLFFGSGTQLSVL.

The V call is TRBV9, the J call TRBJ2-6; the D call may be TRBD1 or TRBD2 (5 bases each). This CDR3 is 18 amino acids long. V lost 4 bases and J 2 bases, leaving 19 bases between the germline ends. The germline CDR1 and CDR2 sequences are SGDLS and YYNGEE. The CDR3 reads CASSPPRGTRTGANVLTF. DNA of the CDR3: TGTGCCAGCAGCCCGCCCCGAGGGACCCGAACTGGGGCCAACGTCCTGACTTTC.

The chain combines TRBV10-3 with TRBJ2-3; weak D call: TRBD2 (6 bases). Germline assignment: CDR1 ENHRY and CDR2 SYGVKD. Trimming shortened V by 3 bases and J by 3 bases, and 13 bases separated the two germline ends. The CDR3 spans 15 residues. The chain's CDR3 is CAISDQGGETDTQYF. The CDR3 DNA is TGTGCCATCAGTGACCAGGGAGGTGAAACAGATACGCAGTATTTT.

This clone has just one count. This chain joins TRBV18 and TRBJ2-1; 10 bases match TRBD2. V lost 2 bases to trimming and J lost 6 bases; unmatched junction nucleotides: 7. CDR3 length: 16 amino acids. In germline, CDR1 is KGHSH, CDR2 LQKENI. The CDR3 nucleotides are TGTGCCAGCTCACCAGGAAGCGGGGGGGCCGCCAATGAGCAGTTCTTC. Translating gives CASSPGSGGAANEQFF.

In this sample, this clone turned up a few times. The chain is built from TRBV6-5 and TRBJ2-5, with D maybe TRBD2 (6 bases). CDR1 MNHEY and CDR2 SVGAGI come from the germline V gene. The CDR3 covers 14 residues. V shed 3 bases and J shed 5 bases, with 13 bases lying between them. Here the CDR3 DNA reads TGTGCCAGCAGTTATGGAGGGGCTTTGGAGACCCAGTACTTC. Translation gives CASSYGGALETQYF.

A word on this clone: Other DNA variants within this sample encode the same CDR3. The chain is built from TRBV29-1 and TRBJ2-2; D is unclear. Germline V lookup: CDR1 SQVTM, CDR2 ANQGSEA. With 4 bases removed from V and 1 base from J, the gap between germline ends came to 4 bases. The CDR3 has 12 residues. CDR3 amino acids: CSVGRNTGELFF. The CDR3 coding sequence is TGCAGCGTTGGCAGGAACACCGGGGAGCTGTTTTTT.

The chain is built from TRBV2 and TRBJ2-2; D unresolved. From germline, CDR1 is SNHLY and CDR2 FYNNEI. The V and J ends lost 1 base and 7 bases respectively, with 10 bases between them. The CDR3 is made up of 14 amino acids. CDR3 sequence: CASSEVTPDGELFF. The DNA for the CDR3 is TGTGCCAGCAGTGAAGTAACGCCCGACGGGGAGCTGTTTTTT.

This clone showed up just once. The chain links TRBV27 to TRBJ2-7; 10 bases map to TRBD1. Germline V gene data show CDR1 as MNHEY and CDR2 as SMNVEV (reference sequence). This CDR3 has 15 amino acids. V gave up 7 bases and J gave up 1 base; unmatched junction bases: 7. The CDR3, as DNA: TGTGCCAGCAAATGGGGACAGGGGCCGTCCTACGAGCAGTACTTC. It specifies CASKWGQGPSYEQYF.

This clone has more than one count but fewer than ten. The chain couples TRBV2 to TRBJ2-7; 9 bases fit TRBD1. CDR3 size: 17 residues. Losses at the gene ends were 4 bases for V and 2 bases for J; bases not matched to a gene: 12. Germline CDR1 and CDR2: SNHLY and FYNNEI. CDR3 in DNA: TGTGCCAGCAGTGGGGGACTACCCGGGACAGGGACCTACGAGCAGTACTTC. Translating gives CASSGGLPGTGTYEQYF.

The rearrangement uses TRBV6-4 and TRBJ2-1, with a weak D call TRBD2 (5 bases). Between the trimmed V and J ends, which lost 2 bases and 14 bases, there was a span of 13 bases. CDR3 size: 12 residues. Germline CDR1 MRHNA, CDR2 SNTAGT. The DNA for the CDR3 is TGTGCCAGCAGTGACACTGGTGGGAGAAAGTTCTTC. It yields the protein CASSDTGGRKFF.

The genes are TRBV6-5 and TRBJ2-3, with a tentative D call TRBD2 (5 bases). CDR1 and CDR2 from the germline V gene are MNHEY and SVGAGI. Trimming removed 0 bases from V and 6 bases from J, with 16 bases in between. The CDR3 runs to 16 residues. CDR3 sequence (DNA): TGTGCCAGCAGTTACTCCCGGGGTCCTCCGGGGGATACGCAGTATTTT. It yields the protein CASSYSRGPPGDTQYF.

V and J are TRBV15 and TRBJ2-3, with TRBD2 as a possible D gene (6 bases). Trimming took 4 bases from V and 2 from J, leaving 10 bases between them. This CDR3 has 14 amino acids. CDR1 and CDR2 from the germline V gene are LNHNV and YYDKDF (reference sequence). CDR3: CATSTGLNTDTQYF. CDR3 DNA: TGTGCCACCAGCACGGGACTCAACACAGATACGCAGTATTTT.

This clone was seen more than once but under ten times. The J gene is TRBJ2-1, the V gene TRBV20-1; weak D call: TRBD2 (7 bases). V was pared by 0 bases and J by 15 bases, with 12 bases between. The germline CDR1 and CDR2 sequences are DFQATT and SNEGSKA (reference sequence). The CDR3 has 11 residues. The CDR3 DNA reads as TGCAGTGCTAGAGATGGGGGGGGCCTGTTCTTC. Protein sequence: CSARDGGGLFF.

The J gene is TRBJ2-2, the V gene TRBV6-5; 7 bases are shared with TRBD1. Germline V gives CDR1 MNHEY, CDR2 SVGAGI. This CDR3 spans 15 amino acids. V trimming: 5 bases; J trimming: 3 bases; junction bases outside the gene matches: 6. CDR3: CASSRQGLDTGELFF. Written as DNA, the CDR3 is TGTGCCAGCAGTCGACAGGGCCTGGACACCGGGGAGCTGTTTTTT.

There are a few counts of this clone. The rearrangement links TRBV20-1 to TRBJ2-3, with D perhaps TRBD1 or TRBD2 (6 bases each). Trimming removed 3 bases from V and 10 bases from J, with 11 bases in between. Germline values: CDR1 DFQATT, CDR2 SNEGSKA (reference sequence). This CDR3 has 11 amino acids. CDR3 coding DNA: TGCAGTGCTAGTGGAGGGGGGTCGCAGTATTTT. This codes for CSASGGGSQYF.

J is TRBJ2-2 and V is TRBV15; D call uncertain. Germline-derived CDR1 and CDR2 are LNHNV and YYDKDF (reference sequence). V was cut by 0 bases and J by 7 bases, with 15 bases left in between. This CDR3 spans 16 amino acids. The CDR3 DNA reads TGTGCCACCAGCAGAGAGCCTTTTTTAAGTGGCGGGGAGCTGTTTTTT. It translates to CATSREPFLSGGELFF.

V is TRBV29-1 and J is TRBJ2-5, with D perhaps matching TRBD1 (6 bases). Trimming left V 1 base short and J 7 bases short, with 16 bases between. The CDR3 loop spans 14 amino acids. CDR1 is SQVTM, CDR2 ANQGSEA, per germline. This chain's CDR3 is CSVEVLGAEVTQYF. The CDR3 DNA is TGCAGCGTTGAAGTACTGGGGGCGGAGGTGACCCAGTACTTC.

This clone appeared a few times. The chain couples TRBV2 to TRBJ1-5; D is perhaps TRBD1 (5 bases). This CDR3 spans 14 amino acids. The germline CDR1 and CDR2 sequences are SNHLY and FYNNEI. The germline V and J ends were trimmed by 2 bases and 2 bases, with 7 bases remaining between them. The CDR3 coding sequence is TGTGCCAGCAGTGAAATGACAGGCAATCAGCCCCAGCATTTT. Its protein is CASSEMTGNQPQHF. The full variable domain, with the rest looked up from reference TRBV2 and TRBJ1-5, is EPEVTQTPSHQVTQMGQEVILRCVPISNHLYFYWYRQILGQKVEFLVSFYNNEISEKSEIFDDQFSVERPDGSNFTLKIRSTKLEDSAMYFCASSEMTGNQPQHFGDGTRLSIL.

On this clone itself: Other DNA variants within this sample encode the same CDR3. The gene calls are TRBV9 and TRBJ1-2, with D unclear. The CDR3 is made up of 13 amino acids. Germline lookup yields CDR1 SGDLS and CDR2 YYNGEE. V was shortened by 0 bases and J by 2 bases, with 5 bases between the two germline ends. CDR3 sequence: CASSVDENYGYTF. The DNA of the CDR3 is TGTGCCAGCAGCGTAGACGAAAACTATGGCTACACCTTC.

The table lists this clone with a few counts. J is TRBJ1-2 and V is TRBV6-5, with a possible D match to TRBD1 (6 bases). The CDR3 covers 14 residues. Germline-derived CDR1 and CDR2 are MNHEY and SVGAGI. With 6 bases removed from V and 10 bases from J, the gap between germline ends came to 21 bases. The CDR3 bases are TGTGCCAGCAGCCCCCAGGGGAAGGTTCGAGACTACACCTTC. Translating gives CASSPQGKVRDYTF.

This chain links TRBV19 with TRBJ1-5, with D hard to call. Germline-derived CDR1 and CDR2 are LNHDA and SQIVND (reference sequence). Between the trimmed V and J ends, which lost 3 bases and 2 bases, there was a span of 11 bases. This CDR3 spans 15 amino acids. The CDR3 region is CASSMGSGGNQPQHF. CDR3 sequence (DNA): TGTGCCAGTAGTATGGGTTCTGGGGGCAATCAGCCCCAGCATTTT. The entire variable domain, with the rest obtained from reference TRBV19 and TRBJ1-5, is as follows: DGGITQSPKYLFRKEGQNVTLSCEQNLNHDAMYWYRQDPGQGLRLIYYSQIVNDFQKGDIAEGYSVSREKKESFPLTVTSAQKNPTAFYLCASSMGSGGNQPQHFGDGTRLSIL.